What follows are 7 T cell receptor beta chains derived from one specimen sequenced in a study of blood T cell repertoires in COVID-19. Assay: immunoSEQ multiplex PCR; the TCRdb copy retains only in-frame clones and omits some. The sample carries some 100,000 clones, 75% to 90% recorded once. Sequencing was performed on peripheral blood. These receptors were obtained from a woman aged 55-75 years with acute or convalescent COVID-19.

The chain couples TRBV14 to TRBJ1-4; 7 bases are a match to TRBD1. J was trimmed by 7 bases and V by 4 bases; bases with no gene match: 9. Germline CDR1 and CDR2: SGHDN and FVKESK. This CDR3 is built from 15 residues. CDR3 amino acids: CASSRRQGGGEKLFF. DNA for the CDR3: TGTGCCAGCAGCCGTAGACAGGGCGGCGGTGAAAAACTGTTTTTT. The whole variable domain, remainder taken from reference TRBV14 and TRBJ1-4, is EAGVTQFPSHSVIEKGQTVTLRCDPISGHDNLYWYRRVMGKEIKFLLHFVKESKQDESGMPNNRFLAERTGGTYSTLKVQPAELEDSGVYFCASSRRQGGGEKLFFGSGTQLSVL.

The chain uses TRBV19 and TRBJ2-1; a weak D match, TRBD2 (5 bases). The CDR3 contains 13 residues. Germline CDR1 reads LNHDA; CDR2 reads SQIVND (reference sequence). V lost 5 bases, J lost 7 bases, and 12 bases lay in between. The CDR3 region has the DNA TGTGCCAGTAGTGGGCTTTCGGGGAATGAGCAGTTCTTC. Encoded protein: CASSGLSGNEQFF.

The chain has TRBV19 and TRBJ1-1; D is unclear. This CDR3 comprises 14 residues. The V end lost 1 base, the J end lost 1 base, and 7 bases lay between the germline ends. Germline V gene data show CDR1 as LNHDA and CDR2 as SQIVND (reference sequence). CDR3 in amino acids: CASSIAARNTEAFF. The DNA for the CDR3 is TGTGCCAGTAGTATAGCGGCTAGGAACACTGAAGCTTTCTTT.

This sequence joins TRBV7-3 and TRBJ2-7, with a possible D match to TRBD2 (6 bases). The CDR3 length is 15 residues. Germline values: CDR1 SGHTA, CDR2 FQGTGA. V was shortened by 0 bases and J by 2 bases, with 11 bases between the two germline ends. The CDR3 nucleotides read TGTGCCAGCAGCTTAACGTCAACGGGGGCCTACGAGCAGTACTTC. Translating gives CASSLTSTGAYEQYF.

This clone was seen a single time. V is TRBV6-1 and J is TRBJ1-1; D is unresolved. Trimming left V 1 base short and J 0 bases short, with 6 bases between. The CDR3 is 14 amino acids. From germline, CDR1 is MNHNS and CDR2 SASEGT. CDR3 DNA: TGTGCCAGCAGTGAAGGACATGTGAACACTGAAGCTTTCTTT. It yields the protein CASSEGHVNTEAFF.

CDR3 sequence (DNA): TGTGCCAGCTCACCAGGGGCGAGCTCCTACGAGCAGTACTTC. Translation: CASSPGASSYEQYF. The chain has TRBV18 and TRBJ2-7; perhaps TRBD1 as D (5 bases). Trimming shortened V by 2 bases and J by 0 bases, and 8 bases separated the two germline ends. Looked up from germline, CDR1 is KGHSH and CDR2 is LQKENI. The CDR3 consists of 14 residues.

The rearrangement links TRBV19 to TRBJ2-1; D perhaps matches TRBD2 (6 bases). V was shortened by 5 bases and J by 3 bases, with 17 bases between the two germline ends. The CDR3 sequence is 16 residues long. Per germline, CDR1 LNHDA and CDR2 SQIVND (reference sequence). CDR3 DNA sequence: TGTGCCAGTAGTTTCCTAGCGCCAAACCACTACAATGAGCAGTTCTTC. Its translation is CASSFLAPNHYNEQFF.